This T cell receptor beta chain was sequenced in a study of blood T cell repertoires in COVID-19. Sequenced by immunoSEQ multiplex PCR; TCRdb stores in-frame clones only, minus some. Counted here are 200,000 to 250,000 clones, approximately 78% occurring once; the ten biggest clones make up roughly 3.2%. Material: peripheral blood. This TCR was recovered from a woman aged 18-30 years with acute or convalescent COVID-19.

The CDR3 sequence: CASSAWEGVAPQETQYF. CDR3 DNA sequence: TGTGCCAGCAGTGCCTGGGAGGGGGTGGCCCCTCAAGAGACCCAGTACTTC. The rearrangement joins TRBV28 to TRBJ2-5, with TRBD2 as a possible D gene (7 bases). In germline, CDR1 is MDHEN, CDR2 SYDVKM. The V end was cut by 5 bases, the J end by 2 bases, with 21 bases between. The CDR3 is 17 residues long.